The rows below give T cell receptor beta chains drawn from one sample of a study of blood T cell repertoires in COVID-19. This table comes from immunoSEQ multiplex PCR, and its TCRdb copy is limited to in-frame clones, with some not included. The repertoire consists of roughly 67,000 clones, with approximately 93% occurring once and the leading ten covering approximately 2.9%. The sequenced sample was peripheral blood. These receptors were collected from a man in his 70s with active COVID-19. The CDR3 runs from the conserved cysteine through the conserved F or W. The order of the fields is V gene, J gene, D gene, clone size, CDR3 DNA, CDR3 protein. The D gene is left open where the match is weak. Where a row states a size, it is once, few, many or the class of an expanded clone; other rows omit it.

>TRBV3-1/TRBV3-2|TRBJ2-1|TRBD1|.
TGTGCCAGCAGCCAAGGAACAGGGGGCAATGAGCAGTTCTTC
CASSQGTGGNEQFF
>TRBV19|TRBJ1-1|TRBD1|.
TGTGCCAGTGCTACCGGGACAGCCATGAACACTGAAGCTTTCTTT
CASATGTAMNTEAFF
>TRBV28|TRBJ2-3|TRBD2|.
TGTGCCAGCAGTTCAACCGGACTAGCGGGGGGCACAGATACGCAGTATTTT
CASSSTGLAGGTDTQYF
>TRBV7-8|TRBJ1-1|.|.
TGTGCCAGCCGGGACACCAGCAGCACTGAAGCTTTCTTT
CASRDTSSTEAFF
>TRBV5-1|TRBJ2-2|TRBD1|.
TGCGCCAGCAGCACGACAGGGGGGATTCCCGGGGAGCTGTTTTTT
CASSTTGGIPGELFF
>TRBV7-3|TRBJ2-3|TRBD2|.
TGTGCCAGCAGGCCGGCGGGGGGCACAGATACGCAGTATTTT
CASRPAGGTDTQYF
>TRBV7-3|TRBJ2-1|.|.
TGTGCCAGCAGCTTGACCGGGACACCCTCCTACAATGAGCAGTTCTTC
CASSLTGTPSYNEQFF
>TRBV9|TRBJ2-3|TRBD2|.
TGTGCCAGCAGCGTAGGTTATAGCGGGGGTTTAGATACGCAGTATTTT
CASSVGYSGGLDTQYF
>TRBV11-3|TRBJ2-5|TRBD2|.
TGTGCCAGCAGCTTAGGGCCGCGGGGGGGCGTAGAGACCCAGTACTTC
CASSLGPRGGVETQYF
>TRBV5-1|TRBJ1-1|.|.
TGCGCCAGCAGCCCTGGCGGGACGGAAAACACTGAAGCTTTCTTT
CASSPGGTENTEAFF
>TRBV5-1|TRBJ2-5|TRBD2|once
TGCGCCAGCAGCTTGTCCCCTAGCGGGTTGGAAGAGACCCAGTACTTC
CASSLSPSGLEETQYF
>TRBV27|TRBJ2-3|TRBD2|.
TGTGCCACCAATAGCGGGGGGACCACAGATACGCAGTATTTT
CATNSGGTTDTQYF
>TRBV15|TRBJ1-1|.|.
TGTGCCACCAGTTCGCGCGATGCAGGCGGGACTGAAGCTTTCTTT
CATSSRDAGGTEAFF
>TRBV5-1|TRBJ2-5|.|.
TGCGCCAGCAGCTTCTCCGGGCAAGAGACCCAGTACTTC
CASSFSGQETQYF
>TRBV19|TRBJ1-6|.|.
TGTGCCAGTAGTATAGTTAGGGGCACTCGTATATCGGATTCACCCCTCCACTTT
CASSIVRGTRISDSPLHF
>TRBV24-1|TRBJ1-2|.|.
TGTGCCACCAGTGATGGGGCTGGCTACACCTTC
CATSDGAGYTF
>TRBV18|TRBJ1-4|TRBD1|.
TGTGCCAGCTCACCACTAGCCCCGGCAGGGGGAAATGAAAAACTGTTTTTT
CASSPLAPAGGNEKLFF
>TRBV6-5|TRBJ1-1|TRBD1|.
TGTGCCAGCAGCCCAGGGAACAGGGGCGCTGAAGCTTTCTTT
CASSPGNRGAEAFF
>TRBV6-6|TRBJ1-1|TRBD1|.
TGTGCCAGCAGTACCCTTTCAGGGGGCAATTCTGAAGCTTTCTTT
CASSTLSGGNSEAFF
>TRBV6-5|TRBJ2-1|TRBD2|.
TGTGCCAGCACCCCGCCGGGACTAGCGGGGAATGAGCAGTTCTTC
CASTPPGLAGNEQFF
>TRBV5-6|TRBJ1-2|.|.
TGTGCCAGCAGTCCGGGTCGGGGTAGCTATGGCTACACCTTC
CASSPGRGSYGYTF
>TRBV18|TRBJ1-3|TRBD1|.
TGTGCCAGCTCACCAGCGGGACAGCAGTCCTCTGGAAACACCATATATTTT
CASSPAGQQSSGNTIYF
>TRBV29-1|TRBJ1-2|.|.
TGCAGCGTTGAAGTTTGGTCCGTGGGCGGCTACACCTTC
CSVEVWSVGGYTF
>TRBV6-2/TRBV6-3|TRBJ1-3|TRBD1|few
TGTGCCAGCAGTTACGACAACAGGGGGCTCGGCACCATATATTTT
CASSYDNRGLGTIYF
>TRBV7-9|TRBJ2-5|.|.
TGTGCCAGCAGCCTCAACAACCAAGAGACCCAGTACTTC
CASSLNNQETQYF
>TRBV7-9|TRBJ1-2|.|.
TGTGCCAGCAGCTTAGCCTCAACAGGGAGTTATGGCTACACCTTC
CASSLASTGSYGYTF
>TRBV6-4|TRBJ2-1|.|once
TGTGCCAGCAGTGACTCCTTTGAGCAGTTCTTC
CASSDSFEQFF
>TRBV2|TRBJ2-1|.|.
TGTGCCAGCAGTGTGGGCAGGGCACTTTACAATGAGCAGTTCTTC
CASSVGRALYNEQFF